This T cell receptor beta chain emerged from a study of control samples from healthy donors and cancer patients. Some clones are missing from TCRdb's copy, which holds only in-frame ones; the method was immunoSEQ multiplex PCR. The sample has more than 85,000 clones, around 88% seen once; the top ten hold under 20%. The CDR3 is 14 amino acids. V lost 4 bases and J lost 5; bases outside the gene matches: 3. Looked up from germline, CDR1 is SGHAT and CDR2 is FQNNGV. Sample: blood. This TCR derives from a woman in her forties or fifties in good health. The gene calls are TRBV11-2 and TRBJ1-3; 9 bases are shared with TRBD1. The CDR3 DNA follows: TGTGCCAGCAGCTCAGGGACAGGGAGAAACACCATATATTTT. Amino acid sequence: CASSSGTGRNTIYF.